The sequence of this T cell receptor beta chain was determined in a study of type 1 regulatory T cells. CDR3 length: 16 amino acids. The germline V and J ends were trimmed by 3 bases and 0 bases, with 14 bases remaining between them. Germline loops: CDR1 LNHDA, CDR2 SQIVND (reference sequence). TCRdb ran MiXCR on the reads and lists one entry per CDR3 protein. The sample lists approximately 100,000 distinct CDR3 sequences, roughly 31% seen once, with about 2% in the top ten. The source material was CD4+ T cells, either the whole sample or a sorted fraction (not recorded which). This chain links TRBV19 with TRBJ2-5; D remains ambiguous. This clonotype was obtained from a human donor in good health. The CDR3 reads CASSMDPRRDQETQYF. The CDR3 DNA reads TGTGCCAGTAGTATGGACCCACGTAGGGACCAAGAGACCCAGTACTTC.